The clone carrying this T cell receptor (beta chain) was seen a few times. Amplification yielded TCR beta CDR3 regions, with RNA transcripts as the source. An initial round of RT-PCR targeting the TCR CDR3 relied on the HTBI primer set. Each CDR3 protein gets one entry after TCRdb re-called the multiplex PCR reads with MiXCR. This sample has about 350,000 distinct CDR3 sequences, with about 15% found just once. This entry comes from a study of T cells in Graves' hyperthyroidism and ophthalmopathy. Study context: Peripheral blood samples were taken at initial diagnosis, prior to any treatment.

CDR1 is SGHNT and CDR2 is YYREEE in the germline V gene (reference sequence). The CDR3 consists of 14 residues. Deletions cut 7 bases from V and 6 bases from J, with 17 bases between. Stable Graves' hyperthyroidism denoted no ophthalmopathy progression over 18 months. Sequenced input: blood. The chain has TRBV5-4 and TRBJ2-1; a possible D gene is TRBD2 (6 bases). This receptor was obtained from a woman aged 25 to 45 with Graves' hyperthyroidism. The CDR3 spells CASSNWRGFNEQFF. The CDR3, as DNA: TGTGCCAGCTCGAATTGGCGGGGCTTCAATGAGCAGTTCTTC.